The 31 T cell receptor beta chains below all came from one sample that was sequenced in a study of blood T cell repertoires in COVID-19. The data were produced by immunoSEQ multiplex PCR, yet TCRdb's version contains in-frame clones alone and is incomplete. The sample includes about 220,000 clones, 80% to 90% of them seen just once. Sequencing was done on a sample of PBMCs or T cells enriched from blood (not recorded which). These TCRs come from a woman between 50 and 59 years old with acute COVID-19.

The chain recombines TRBV3-1 (or the pseudogene TRBV3-2) with TRBJ2-1; no definite D call. CDR1 LGHDT and CDR2 YNNKEL come from the germline V gene (reference sequence). V was shortened by 4 bases and J by 8 bases, with 15 bases between the two germline ends. The CDR3 is 14 residues long. This CDR3 is CASSRNGPGDEQFF. The CDR3 DNA is TGTGCCAGCAGCCGCAATGGGCCAGGCGATGAGCAGTTCTTC.

This clone was seen only a few times. V is TRBV3-1 (or the pseudogene TRBV3-2) and J is TRBJ1-5; D is unresolved. Trimming removed 1 base at V and 6 bases at J, with 7 bases between. Germline CDR1 is LGHDT and CDR2 is YNNKEL (reference sequence). This CDR3 has 13 residues. CDR3 in amino acids: CASSQARSQPQHF. Here the CDR3 DNA reads TGTGCCAGCAGCCAAGCCAGGTCTCAGCCCCAGCATTTT.

The gene calls are TRBV9 and TRBJ2-5; D is unresolved. The CDR3 totals 16 residues. Trimming pared 0 bases from V and 4 bases from J, leaving 16 bases between. Germline CDR1 reads SGDLS; CDR2 reads YYNGEE. CDR3 coding DNA: TGTGCCAGCAGCGTAGGGGCTACTTGGTCGGTAGAGACCCAGTACTTC. Its translation: CASSVGATWSVETQYF. Based on the CDR3 plus reference TRBV9 and TRBJ2-5, the full variable domain is DSGVTQTPKHLITATGQRVTLRCSPRSGDLSVYWYQQSLDQGLQFLIQYYNGEERAKGNILERFSAQQFPDLHSELNLSSLELGDSALYFCASSVGATWSVETQYFGPGTRLLVL.

The rearrangement links TRBV29-1 to TRBJ2-7; possibly TRBD1 for D (6 bases). This CDR3 has 12 residues. Trimming removed 4 bases from V and 6 bases from J, with 13 bases in between. CDR1 is SQVTM, CDR2 ANQGSEA, per germline. The CDR3, as DNA: TGCAGCGTTGTTGGGGGCTTCGGCGAGCAGTACTTC. It encodes CSVVGGFGEQYF.

This CDR3 reads CASSFQTAARSYEQYF. The CDR3 DNA is TGTGCCAGCAGCTTCCAGACAGCTGCCCGCTCCTACGAGCAGTACTTC. The chain recombines TRBV5-4 with TRBJ2-7, with TRBD1 as a possible D gene (5 bases). Germline lookup yields CDR1 SGHNT and CDR2 YYREEE (reference sequence). The CDR3 runs 16 residues. V was pared by 2 bases and J by 0 bases, with 15 bases between.

The chain links TRBV27 to TRBJ1-1, with 10 bases lining up with TRBD1. The V segment lost 4 bases and the J segment 3 bases; nucleotides outside the gene matches: 11. This CDR3 is 17 amino acids long. CDR1 and CDR2 (germline): MNHEY, SMNVEV (reference sequence). The CDR3 loop is CASSSLTGGFKYTEAFF. The CDR3 nucleotides read TGTGCCAGCAGTTCCTTGACAGGGGGCTTTAAGTACACTGAAGCTTTCTTT.

The chain couples TRBV27 to TRBJ2-7; 7 bases map to TRBD2. This CDR3 is 15 amino acids long. The V gene end was trimmed by 5 bases and the J gene end by 0 bases; junction bases not matched to a gene: 7. The germline gives CDR1 MNHEY, CDR2 SMNVEV (reference sequence). DNA for the CDR3: TGTGCCAGCAGTGAGCGGGGATCCAGCTCCTACGAGCAGTACTTC. Its protein is CASSERGSSSYEQYF.

The genes are TRBV28 and TRBJ1-2; no definite D call. The germline V and J ends were trimmed by 2 bases and 8 bases, with 15 bases remaining between them. The CDR3 is 14 residues long. Germline CDR1 MDHEN, CDR2 SYDVKM. Here the CDR3 DNA reads TGTGCCAGCAGTTTAGTGGTTCTAGCAGGAGGCTACACCTTC. It translates to CASSLVVLAGGYTF.

This clone was seen a handful of times. This sequence joins TRBV15 and TRBJ1-2; D may be TRBD1 (6 bases). Germline CDR1 LNHNV, CDR2 YYDKDF (reference sequence). With 0 bases removed from V and 2 bases from J, the gap between germline ends came to 7 bases. The CDR3 extends over 14 amino acids. As DNA, the CDR3 is TGTGCCACCAGCAGAGATGGGGGCAACTATGGCTACACCTTC. Its protein is CATSRDGGNYGYTF.

The CDR3 loop is CAGGGTAMNTEAFF. For the CDR3, the DNA is TGTGCCGGGGGGGGAACAGCTATGAACACTGAAGCTTTCTTT. This rearrangement joins TRBV2 to TRBJ1-1; a possible D gene is TRBD1 (5 bases). The CDR3 loop spans 14 amino acids. Trimming removed 11 bases at V and 0 bases at J, with 16 bases between. CDR1 and CDR2 (germline): SNHLY, FYNNEI.

This sequence joins TRBV5-4 and TRBJ1-1; D is perhaps TRBD1 (6 bases). This CDR3 spans 14 amino acids. V was trimmed by 5 bases and J by 0 bases, leaving 11 bases between them. CDR1 and CDR2 from the germline V gene are SGHNT and YYREEE (reference sequence). CDR3 region: CASRRDTLNTEAFF. CDR3 DNA: TGTGCCAGCAGGAGGGACACCCTGAACACTGAAGCTTTCTTT.

The V gene is TRBV9, the J gene TRBJ2-7; TRBD2 agrees at 9 bases. Germline-derived CDR1 and CDR2 are SGDLS and YYNGEE. The CDR3 sequence is 16 residues long. J was trimmed by 3 bases and V by 4 bases; bases with no gene match: 11. The chain's CDR3 is CASSSTLREGRYEQYF. The CDR3 DNA follows: TGTGCCAGCAGCTCAACTCTGCGGGAGGGCCGCTACGAGCAGTACTTC.

The genes are TRBV28 and TRBJ2-7; 13 bases are shared with TRBD2. The CDR3 length is 16 residues. V lost 5 bases to trimming and J lost 4 bases; unmatched junction nucleotides: 8. From germline, CDR1 is MDHEN and CDR2 SYDVKM. CDR3 coding DNA: TGTGCCAGCAGTATACTAGCGGGAGGGAGGGGTTACGAGCAGTACTTC. Translating it yields CASSILAGGRGYEQYF. Filled out from reference TRBV28 and TRBJ2-7, the complete variable domain reads DVKVTQSSRYLVKRTGEKVFLECVQDMDHENMFWYRQDPGLGLRLIYFSYDVKMKEKGDIPEGYSVSREKKERFSLILESASTNQTSMYLCASSILAGGRGYEQYFGPGTRLTVT.

This clone appeared once. The CDR3 bases are TGCGCCAGCAGCCAGCTAGGACTAGCGGGATGGTATGAGCAGTTCTTC. Its translation: CASSQLGLAGWYEQFF. The chain combines TRBV4-1 with TRBJ2-1; 12 bases line up with TRBD2. With V trimmed by 3 bases and J by 8 bases, 8 bases remained unmatched. Germline assignment: CDR1 MGHRA and CDR2 YSYEKL. The CDR3 is 16 amino acids.

The genes are TRBV5-1 and TRBJ2-7; TRBD2 might be the D (6 bases). Germline V gives CDR1 SGHRS, CDR2 YFSETQ. The CDR3 is made up of 13 amino acids. The V and J ends lost 2 bases and 3 bases respectively, with 9 bases between them. This CDR3 reads CASSLRRDYEQYF. CDR3 sequence (DNA): TGCGCCAGCAGCTTACGGAGGGACTACGAGCAGTACTTC.

In its sample, this clone was seen once. The chain recombines TRBV27 with TRBJ1-6, with D possibly TRBD1 on 5 matching bases. Germline V gene lookup returns CDR1 MNHEY and CDR2 SMNVEV (reference sequence). The CDR3 is made up of 12 amino acids. The V and J ends lost 3 bases and 11 bases respectively, with 8 bases between them. This chain's CDR3 is CASSFQGTPLHF. CDR3 bases: TGTGCCAGCAGTTTTCAGGGTACACCCCTCCACTTT.

The V and J genes are TRBV3-1 (or the pseudogene TRBV3-2) and TRBJ1-1, with 10 bases aligning to TRBD1. J lost 5 bases, V lost 0 bases, and 9 bases had no gene match. Germline values: CDR1 LGHDT, CDR2 YNNKEL (reference sequence). This CDR3 has 17 residues. The CDR3 region is CASSQDFGTGDETEAFF. CDR3 DNA sequence: TGTGCCAGCAGCCAAGATTTCGGGACAGGGGATGAAACTGAAGCTTTCTTT.

This clone was detected only a few times. This rearrangement joins TRBV6-5 to TRBJ2-7; tentative D call: TRBD2 (5 bases). Germline CDR1 is MNHEY and CDR2 is SVGAGI. Trimming took 7 bases from V and 4 from J, leaving 14 bases between them. This CDR3 is built from 13 residues. This chain's CDR3 is CASTLGRGYEQYF. Here the CDR3 DNA reads TGTGCCAGCACCCTCGGACGGGGATACGAGCAGTACTTC.

The chain employs TRBV28 and TRBJ2-4; possibly TRBD2 for D (6 bases). Germline V gene lookup returns CDR1 MDHEN and CDR2 SYDVKM. V lost 7 bases to trimming and J lost 0 bases, with 22 bases between them. This CDR3 is 18 amino acids long. CDR3 region: CASTLRGGLGLAKNIQYF. The CDR3 DNA reads as TGTGCCAGCACCCTGAGGGGAGGTTTGGGTCTAGCCAAAAACATTCAGTACTTC.

J is TRBJ2-1 and V is TRBV4-1, with D perhaps matching TRBD2 (6 bases). CDR3 length: 15 amino acids. Germline CDR1 is MGHRA and CDR2 is YSYEKL. V was shortened by 0 bases and J by 5 bases, with 11 bases between the two germline ends. CDR3 sequence reads: CASSQDPRGNNEQFF. As DNA, the CDR3 is TGCGCCAGCAGCCAAGATCCCCGCGGGAACAATGAGCAGTTCTTC.

The CDR3 protein is CASSLGQEETQYF. CDR3 nucleotide sequence: TGTGCCAGCAGCCTCGGACAGGAAGAGACCCAGTACTTC. The chain couples TRBV11-2 to TRBJ2-5; 7 bases align to TRBD1. CDR1 and CDR2 (germline): SGHAT, FQNNGV. V lost 5 bases, J lost 3 bases, and 3 bases stayed unmatched. The CDR3 runs to 13 residues. Full variable domain (missing parts from reference TRBV11-2 and TRBJ2-5): EAGVAQSPRYKIIEKRQSVAFWCNPISGHATLYWYQQILGQGPKLLIQFQNNGVVDDSQLPKDRFSAERLKGVDSTLKIQPAKLEDSAVYLCASSLGQEETQYFGPGTRLLVL.

The CDR3 sequence is CASSLGGRAVYGYTF. The CDR3 DNA reads TGTGCCAGCAGTCTGGGAGGCAGGGCGGTCTATGGCTACACCTTC. The V and J genes are TRBV28 and TRBJ1-2; TRBD1 is a possible D gene (5 bases). Trimming took off 5 bases at V and 4 bases at J, with 17 bases between the two ends. The length of the CDR3 is 15 residues. Germline values: CDR1 MDHEN, CDR2 SYDVKM.

A remark on this clone: Relative to the germline gene, one junction end is altered; a read error may explain this. The chain employs TRBV20-1 and TRBJ2-5, with D unclear. The CDR3 length is 11 residues. Per germline, CDR1 DFQATT and CDR2 SNEGSKA (reference sequence). The DNA of the CDR3 is TGCAGTGCTAGTCGTGAGGCCTCATCGCACTTC. Residues: CSASREASSHF.

V usage is TRBV7-2 and J usage is TRBJ2-3; 11 bases are a match to TRBD2. Germline V gene lookup returns CDR1 SGHTA and CDR2 FQGNSA. The length of the CDR3 is 14 residues. V trimming: 5 bases; J trimming: 5 bases; junction bases outside the gene matches: 3. CDR3 in amino acids: CASSPGTSGDTQYF. DNA of the CDR3: TGTGCCAGCAGCCCCGGGACTAGCGGAGATACGCAGTATTTT.

The V gene is TRBV7-9, the J gene TRBJ2-2, with 8 bases identical to TRBD2. The J segment lost 7 bases and the V segment lost 2 bases, leaving 9 bases of the junction unmatched. The CDR3 has 16 amino acids. Germline CDR1 SEHNR, CDR2 FQNEAQ (reference sequence). CDR3 in amino acids: CASSLPPGGGGGELFF. CDR3 DNA: TGTGCCAGCAGCTTACCCCCCGGGGGGGGAGGCGGGGAGCTGTTTTTT.

This sequence joins TRBV7-9 and TRBJ2-7, with 7 bases matching TRBD1. The trim removed 1 base at V and 4 bases at J, leaving 4 bases unmatched. The germline V gene encodes CDR1 SEHNR and CDR2 FQNEAQ (reference sequence). The CDR3 has 14 residues. The CDR3 loop is CASSLDRGWYEQYF. The CDR3 region has the DNA TGTGCCAGCAGCTTAGACAGGGGTTGGTACGAGCAGTACTTC.

This clone turned up a few times. Its ends do not fully match the called genes, so a read error is possible. V is TRBV7-7 and J is TRBJ1-6; 7 nucleotides match TRBD1. Germline-derived CDR1 and CDR2 are SSHAT and FNYEAQ (reference sequence). The CDR3 extends over 15 amino acids. The CDR3 loop is CASREGQIYNSPLHF. As DNA, the CDR3 is TGTGCTAGCAGGGAGGGACAGATCTATAATTCACCCCTCCACTTT.

The V call is TRBV14, the J call TRBJ2-1; 7 bases align to TRBD1. The CDR3 extends over 16 amino acids. Germline CDR1 and CDR2: SGHDN and FVKESK. Trimming took 1 base from V and 10 from J; bases not matched to a gene: 13. CDR3 DNA sequence: TGTGCCAGCAGCCAAGTCTACGGACAGGTAACAATAGAGCAGTTCTTC. Translated, it gives CASSQVYGQVTIEQFF.

V usage is TRBV28 and J usage is TRBJ2-7; 8 bases are a match to TRBD1. The CDR3 has 15 amino acids. Germline CDR1 reads MDHEN; CDR2 reads SYDVKM. V was pared by 6 bases and J by 3 bases, with 10 bases of the junction left unmatched. The CDR3 protein is CASSERNRGVYEQYF. Written as DNA, the CDR3 is TGTGCCAGCAGCGAAAGGAACAGGGGGGTCTACGAGCAGTACTTC.

This chain uses TRBV4-1 with TRBJ2-7, with D possibly being TRBD2 (7 bases). Germline V gene lookup returns CDR1 MGHRA and CDR2 YSYEKL. V lost 0 bases to trimming and J lost 4 bases, with 16 bases between them. This CDR3 is built from 16 residues. CDR3 amino acids: CASSQDRRGEGYEQYF. CDR3 in DNA: TGCGCCAGCAGCCAAGATCGTAGGGGGGAGGGTTACGAGCAGTACTTC.

The chain combines TRBV7-8 with TRBJ1-5; no clear D gene. Germline V gene data show CDR1 as SGHVS and CDR2 as FQNEAQ. Trimming shortened V by 4 bases and J by 3 bases, and 13 bases separated the two germline ends. The CDR3 sequence is 15 residues long. The CDR3 spells CASSWRDIPNQPQHF. CDR3 sequence (DNA): TGTGCCAGCAGCTGGCGTGACATACCCAATCAGCCCCAGCATTTT.